This T cell receptor beta chain emerged from a study of blood T cell repertoires in COVID-19. The CDR3 contains 18 residues. V was clipped by 4 bases and J by 0 bases, with 19 bases between them. Per germline, CDR1 SGHRS and CDR2 YFSETQ. Authors' analysis steps: The assay estimated nucleated cells by amplifying reference gene primers. Libraries were prepared by immunoSEQ multiplex PCR; TCRdb keeps only in-frame clonotypes and omits some of them. That table gives V, J and clone size, and the DNA gave D and trimming. The table includes about 270,000 clones, roughly 80% detected once. This receptor was taken from a woman between 45 and 65 years old who had recovered from COVID-19. The sequencing sample was made of peripheral blood. The rearrangement uses TRBV5-1 and TRBJ1-4; TRBD1 is a possible D gene (6 bases). CDR3: CASSPPGQEKATNEKLFF. The CDR3 DNA reads TGCGCCAGCAGCCCACCGGGACAAGAAAAAGCAACTAATGAAAAACTGTTTTTT.